The next 10 T cell receptor beta chains were all read from a single sample in a study of blood T cells in healthy people across ages (dated by TCRdb to between 2014 and 2017). The library relied on 5' RACE. Reads for this sample came from an Illumina HiSeq 2500. A second PCR of roughly 7 to 12 cycles was performed with a sample-barcoded 5' primer and a J-beta primer mix. TCRdb took the public reads, trimmed them with fastp at Q25, ran MiXCR for clone calling and kept in-frame beta chains. Rows merge per CDR3 protein into single entries with the most common DNA and genes. This sample comprises 950,000 to 1,200,000 distinct CDR3 sequences, around two fifths of them detected only once. Jointly, the top ten make up around 13% of the sample. Material for sequencing was blood. These receptor sequences come from a man in his late teens or twenties in good health.

The chain employs TRBV7-9 and TRBJ1-1; possibly TRBD1 for D (6 bases). With 4 bases removed from V and 5 bases from J, the gap between germline ends came to 8 bases. The CDR3 runs to 12 residues. Germline CDR1 reads SEHNR; CDR2 reads FQNEAQ (reference sequence). CDR3 nucleotides: TGTGCCAGCAGCTCCGGACAGACTGAAGCTTTCTTT. Amino acid sequence: CASSSGQTEAFF.

This clonotype was observed at least ten times. This rearrangement joins TRBV20-1 to TRBJ2-3; D ambiguous. This CDR3 contains 12 residues. Germline V gene lookup returns CDR1 DFQATT and CDR2 SNEGSKA (reference sequence). V was cut by 5 bases and J by 0 bases, with 6 bases left in between. CDR3 residues: CSAAGSTDTQYF. CDR3 DNA sequence: TGCAGTGCTGCCGGGAGCACAGATACGCAGTATTTT.

The chain uses TRBV6-6 and TRBJ2-1; tentatively, D is TRBD1 (6 bases). Trimming removed 7 bases from V and 7 bases from J, with 11 bases in between. The CDR3 covers 12 residues. The germline CDR1 and CDR2 sequences are MNHNY and SVGAGI (reference sequence). For the CDR3, the DNA is TGTGCCAGCAAGGACAGAATTAATGAGCAGTTCTTC. Residues: CASKDRINEQFF.

A remark on this clonotype: A clone one base away is much larger, so this may be a read error. V is TRBV5-1 and J is TRBJ2-7; 8 nucleotides agree with TRBD2. The CDR3 covers 14 residues. V was pared by 7 bases and J by 0 bases, with 6 bases of the junction left unmatched. CDR1 SGHRS and CDR2 YFSETQ come from the germline V gene. CDR3 in DNA: TGCGCCAGCGGCTCTACTAGCGGCTCCTACGAGCAGTACTTC. Amino acid sequence: CASGSTSGSYEQYF.

To note about this clonotype: This could be a read error, since a much larger clone is one nucleotide away. This chain connects TRBV7-2 to TRBJ2-3, with D unresolved. CDR3 length: 17 residues. Per germline, CDR1 SGHTA and CDR2 FQGNSA. Trimming removed 3 bases at V and 4 bases at J, with 20 bases between. The CDR3 is CASSLTVVMSFSDTQYF. The CDR3 nucleotides read TGTGCCAGCAGCTTGACTGTTGTGATGTCGTTTTCAGATACGCAGTATTTT. The variable domain in full, with the rest retrieved from reference TRBV7-2 and TRBJ2-3, is GAGVSQSPSNKVTEKGKDVELRCDPISGHTALYWYRQSLGQGLEFLIYFQGNSAPDKSGLPSDRFSAERTGGSVSTLTIQRTQQEDSAVYLCASSLTVVMSFSDTQYFGPGTRLTVL.

This clonotype appeared once. The chain couples TRBV9 to TRBJ1-1; TRBD1 is a possible D gene (6 bases). The CDR3 consists of 14 residues. The V gene lost 1 base and the J gene lost 4 bases, with 11 bases spanning the gap. CDR1 and CDR2 from the germline V gene are SGDLS and YYNGEE. The CDR3 DNA reads as TGTGCCAGCAGCGTAAACAGGGCGAGCACTGAAGCTTTCTTT. Translating it yields CASSVNRASTEAFF.

V is TRBV29-1 and J is TRBJ1-1; the D is unclear. This CDR3 contains 11 residues. Germline V gene sequence: CDR1 SQVTM, CDR2 ANQGSEA. Between the trimmed V and J ends, which lost 0 bases and 8 bases, there was a span of 7 bases. For the CDR3, the DNA is TGCAGCGTTGAAGAGGGAGGGGAAGCTTTCTTT. Translated: CSVEEGGEAFF.

This clonotype was detected a few times. The CDR3 coding sequence is TGCAGTGCTAGAGAGACTAGCGGGGACAATGAGCAGTTCTTC. It is translated as CSARETSGDNEQFF. The chain couples TRBV20-1 to TRBJ2-1; 11 bases align to TRBD2. V lost 0 bases and J lost 5; bases outside the gene matches: 0. The CDR3 spans 14 residues. The germline V gene encodes CDR1 DFQATT and CDR2 SNEGSKA (reference sequence).

V and J are TRBV7-2 and TRBJ1-4, with D possibly matching TRBD1 (5 bases). CDR3 size: 14 residues. V lost 5 bases and J lost 3, with 10 bases in between. CDR1 SGHTA and CDR2 FQGNSA come from the germline V gene. This CDR3 is CASSEQAANEKLFF. The CDR3 DNA reads as TGTGCCAGCAGCGAACAGGCGGCTAATGAAAAACTGTTTTTT.

This clonotype was seen only a few times. The genes are TRBV4-3 and TRBJ1-5; maybe TRBD1 (6 bases). V lost 4 bases and J 6 bases, leaving 16 bases between the germline ends. Per germline, CDR1 LGHNA and CDR2 YSLEER. The CDR3 consists of 15 residues. The CDR3 here is CASSRERGRGQPQHF. Written as DNA, the CDR3 is TGCGCCAGCAGCCGGGAAAGGGGCAGGGGTCAGCCCCAGCATTTT.